This T cell receptor (beta chain) was captured in a study of neurological immune-mediated disorders. This clonotype was picked up many times. CDR1 and CDR2 from the germline V gene are SGHAT and FQNNGV. There are 14 residues in the CDR3. V was trimmed by 6 bases and J by 1 base, leaving 12 bases between them. With 10-nucleotide random UMIs, 5'RACE was used to make the cDNA. TCRdb re-analysed the 5' RACE reads in MiXCR, keeping a single row per CDR3 protein. The sample yields 45,000 to 70,000 distinct CDR3 sequences, roughly 4.3% seen once. The rearrangement uses TRBV11-2 and TRBJ1-1; a possible D gene is TRBD1 (5 bases). The sequence was obtained from a man between 45 and 60 years old with multiple sclerosis. Specimen: PBMCs. Here the CDR3 DNA reads TGTGCCAGCAGGGCCTACACAGGGAACACTGAAGCTTTCTTT. Its translation is CASRAYTGNTEAFF.